These 27 T cell receptor beta chains were sequenced from one sample in a study of cytomegalovirus exposure and HLA in healthy donors. The PCR employed 60 Vbeta primers together with 13 Jbeta primers. Repertoires were generated with immunoSEQ multiplex PCR, while TCRdb's copy carries only in-frame clones and drops some. Found here are 250,000 to 350,000 clones, 86% of them singletons; the top ten hold 3% to 4%. The sample consisted of PBMCs. These receptors all stem from a man aged 35-49 years in good health and CMV-seropositive.

The chain employs TRBV6-6 and TRBJ2-7; TRBD2 is a possible D gene (7 bases). Trimming cost V 5 bases and J 3 bases, with 14 bases left between them. From germline, CDR1 is MNHNY and CDR2 SVGAGI (reference sequence). This CDR3 contains 14 residues. The CDR3 DNA reads TGTGCCAGCAGTCTCGAGGGGGGGTTCTACGAGCAGTACTTC. It codes for CASSLEGGFYEQYF.

The rearrangement links TRBV7-8 to TRBJ2-3, with TRBD1 matching 8 bases. V shed 5 bases and J 4 bases; nucleotides not matched to a gene: 11. CDR3 length equals 16 residues. Per germline, CDR1 SGHVS and CDR2 FQNEAQ. The CDR3 loop reads CASSPWRYRGADTQYF. For the CDR3, the DNA is TGTGCCAGCAGCCCCTGGAGGTACAGGGGGGCAGATACGCAGTATTTT.

The chain carries TRBV7-3 and TRBJ2-5; TRBD2 aligns across 11 bases. The J call is in doubt because the DNA end fits TRBJ2-7 better. This CDR3 contains 15 residues. Germline V gene lookup returns CDR1 SGHTA and CDR2 FQGTGA. The CDR3 here is CASSPQGTSGYEQYF. CDR3 in DNA: TGTGCCAGCAGCCCTCAGGGGACTAGCGGCTACGAGCAGTACTTC.

This clone was recorded only once. J is TRBJ1-3 and V is TRBV11-2; TRBD1 matches at 9 bases. This CDR3 spans 15 amino acids. The V and J ends lost 6 bases and 0 bases, in that order; junction bases with no gene match: 3. Germline-derived CDR1 and CDR2 are SGHAT and FQNNGV. The CDR3 reads CASSLTGGSGNTIYF. The DNA for the CDR3 is TGTGCCAGCAGTTTGACAGGGGGCTCTGGAAACACCATATATTTT.

The rearrangement uses TRBV7-2 and TRBJ2-1; tentatively, D is TRBD2 (6 bases). The CDR3 has 15 residues. Germline CDR1 and CDR2: SGHTA and FQGNSA. The ends were cut back, 5 bases at V and 0 bases at J, with 11 bases in the middle. Here the CDR3 reads CASSSSGGSYNEQFF. CDR3 bases: TGTGCCAGCAGCAGTAGCGGAGGCTCCTACAATGAGCAGTTCTTC.

The V gene is TRBV7-2, the J gene TRBJ2-5; 14 nucleotides agree with TRBD2. V lost 3 bases and J lost 11; bases outside the gene matches: 8. Per germline, CDR1 SGHTA and CDR2 FQGNSA. The CDR3 contains 15 residues. The CDR3 loop reads CASSLGLAGVFEQYF. The CDR3 region has the DNA TGTGCCAGCAGCTTGGGACTAGCGGGAGTCTTTGAGCAGTACTTC. Filled out from reference TRBV7-2 and TRBJ2-5, the complete variable domain reads GAGVSQSPSNKVTEKGKDVELRCDPISGHTALYWYRQSLGQGLEFLIYFQGNSAPDKSGLPSDRFSAERTGGSVSTLTIQRTQQEDSAVYLCASSLGLAGVFEQYFGPGTRLLVL.

The V and J genes are TRBV25-1 and TRBJ1-4; D gene uncertain. Germline V gene data show CDR1 as MGHDK and CDR2 as SYGVNS. This CDR3 has 12 amino acids. V was pared by 4 bases and J by 8 bases, with 8 bases between. In nucleotides, the CDR3 is TGTGCCAGCAGTGGACTCAGCGAAAAACTGTTTTTT. It translates to CASSGLSEKLFF.

This chain links TRBV29-1 with TRBJ2-1, with TRBD1 matching 9 bases. The CDR3 sequence is 14 residues long. V lost 8 bases and J lost 5; bases outside the gene matches: 10. CDR1 is SQVTM and CDR2 is ANQGSEA in the germline V gene. CDR3 in DNA: TGCAGCACCCCATTGGGACAGGGCGACAATGAGCAGTTCTTC. Encoded protein: CSTPLGQGDNEQFF.

This clone appeared a single time. The rearrangement uses TRBV14 and TRBJ1-1, with TRBD1 matching over 7 bases. J gave up 10 bases and V 4 bases, and 9 bases lay outside the gene matches. Looked up from germline, CDR1 is SGHDN and CDR2 is FVKESK. The CDR3 totals 13 residues. CDR3 protein: CASSPSRAGGAFF. For the CDR3, the DNA is TGTGCCAGCAGCCCCTCCAGGGCAGGGGGAGCTTTCTTT.

The chain recombines TRBV28 with TRBJ2-7; 8 bases match TRBD1. CDR1 MDHEN and CDR2 SYDVKM come from the germline V gene. The CDR3 has 13 amino acids. J lost 1 base, V lost 4 bases, and 0 bases had no gene match. The CDR3 DNA is TGTGCCAGCAGTTGGGACAGGTCCTACGAGCAGTACTTC. Translated: CASSWDRSYEQYF. Full variable domain (missing parts from reference TRBV28 and TRBJ2-7): DVKVTQSSRYLVKRTGEKVFLECVQDMDHENMFWYRQDPGLGLRLIYFSYDVKMKEKGDIPEGYSVSREKKERFSLILESASTNQTSMYLCASSWDRSYEQYFGPGTRLTVT.

V gene TRBV27 combines with J gene TRBJ1-1; TRBD1 is a possible D gene (5 bases). Trimming left V 5 bases short and J 5 bases short, with 18 bases between. Germline V gives CDR1 MNHEY, CDR2 SMNVEV (reference sequence). The CDR3 covers 15 residues. This CDR3 is CASSPLRRGSTEAFF. DNA of the CDR3: TGTGCCAGCAGTCCCCTCCGACGGGGGTCGACTGAAGCTTTCTTT.

The J gene is TRBJ2-7, the V gene TRBV6-5; the match to TRBD1 covers 11 bases. The CDR3 is made up of 14 amino acids. Germline V lookup: CDR1 MNHEY, CDR2 SVGAGI. V gave up 7 bases and J gave up 4 bases; unmatched junction bases: 6. This chain's CDR3 is CASKEDRGRYEQYF. CDR3 nucleotide sequence: TGTGCCAGCAAGGAGGACAGGGGGCGTTACGAGCAGTACTTC.

This chain links TRBV7-8 with TRBJ2-1; weak D call: TRBD1 (6 bases). The V gene lost 4 bases and the J gene lost 4 bases, with 14 bases spanning the gap. CDR1 and CDR2 (germline): SGHVS, FQNEAQ. This CDR3 has 15 residues. CDR3 amino acids: CASSYSGTLYNEQFF. The CDR3, as DNA: TGTGCCAGCAGCTATTCAGGGACATTATACAATGAGCAGTTCTTC.

J is TRBJ2-1 and V is TRBV4-3, with D maybe TRBD2 (5 bases). CDR1 and CDR2 from the germline V gene are LGHNA and YSLEER. The CDR3 contains 17 residues. With 0 bases removed from V and 5 bases from J, the gap between germline ends came to 17 bases. The CDR3 DNA is TGCGCCAGCAGCCAAGAGAGTCGAGGGCCCTGGGACAATGAGCAGTTCTTC. This gives the protein CASSQESRGPWDNEQFF.

The J gene is TRBJ2-7, the V gene TRBV4-2; D perhaps matches TRBD2 (6 bases). CDR3 size: 14 residues. The germline V gene has CDR1 LGHNA and CDR2 YNFKEQ. V lost 4 bases and J lost 0, with 10 bases in between. This CDR3 is CASSPSGYSYEQYF. CDR3 sequence (DNA): TGTGCCAGCAGCCCGAGCGGGTACTCCTACGAGCAGTACTTC.

The table lists this clone with a count of one. The rearrangement uses TRBV4-2 and TRBJ2-7; 8 nucleotides line up with TRBD1. The trim removed 2 bases at V and 2 bases at J, leaving 2 bases unmatched. This CDR3 spans 14 amino acids. In germline, CDR1 is LGHNA, CDR2 YNFKEQ. CDR3 in amino acids: CASSQLQGAYEQYF. The CDR3 DNA reads TGTGCCAGCAGCCAACTACAGGGGGCCTACGAGCAGTACTTC.

Here the CDR3 DNA reads TGTGCCAGCAGTTTACGACCAGGGTTGACGACTAATGAAAAACTGTTTTTT. It specifies CASSLRPGLTTNEKLFF. The chain couples TRBV28 to TRBJ1-4; possibly TRBD1 for D (5 bases). Germline loops: CDR1 MDHEN, CDR2 SYDVKM. V shed 2 bases and J shed 2 bases, with 15 bases lying between them. The CDR3 spans 17 residues.

The chain recombines TRBV11-2 with TRBJ2-7; 7 positions match TRBD2. CDR3 length equals 16 residues. Trimming cost V 5 bases and J 0 bases; bases outside gene matches: 10. The germline V gene encodes CDR1 SGHAT and CDR2 FQNNGV. CDR3 sequence (DNA): TGTGCCAGCAGCCACCCCGGCGGGGGTCTCTCCTACGAGCAGTACTTC. It codes for CASSHPGGGLSYEQYF. The full variable domain, rest sourced from reference TRBV11-2 and TRBJ2-7, is EAGVAQSPRYKIIEKRQSVAFWCNPISGHATLYWYQQILGQGPKLLIQFQNNGVVDDSQLPKDRFSAERLKGVDSTLKIQPAKLEDSAVYLCASSHPGGGLSYEQYFGPGTRLTVT.

In its sample, this clone was seen a few times. The rearrangement joins TRBV6-6 to TRBJ1-5; 8 bases map to TRBD1. The CDR3 extends over 13 amino acids. After removal of 6 bases from V and 6 bases from J, the junction contained 4 bases not matched to a gene. CDR1 and CDR2 from the germline V gene are MNHNY and SVGAGI (reference sequence). The CDR3 DNA is TGTGCCAGCAGCGACAGGGGTAGTCAGCCCCAGCATTTT. This encodes CASSDRGSQPQHF.

The rearrangement joins TRBV10-2 to TRBJ1-1; maybe TRBD1 (5 bases). Germline values: CDR1 WSHSY, CDR2 SAAADI. This CDR3 region has 16 residues. Trimming pared 0 bases from V and 5 bases from J, leaving 16 bases between. CDR3 sequence (DNA): TGCGCCAGCAGTGAGTCAGTCATCCTCCGGGGGACTGAAGCTTTCTTT. It codes for CASSESVILRGTEAFF.

This sequence joins TRBV29-1 and TRBJ2-1, with no clear D. The CDR3 has 10 residues. The V gene lost 6 bases and the J gene lost 5 bases, with 5 bases spanning the gap. From germline, CDR1 is SQVTM and CDR2 ANQGSEA. Written as DNA, the CDR3 is TGCAGCGTCTCTGACAATGAGCAGTTCTTC. It encodes CSVSDNEQFF.

The V gene is TRBV7-9, the J gene TRBJ2-7; possibly TRBD2 for D (6 bases). Germline V gene data show CDR1 as SEHNR and CDR2 as FQNEAQ (reference sequence). CDR3 length equals 15 residues. The V end was cut by 1 base, the J end by 2 bases, with 12 bases between. In nucleotides, the CDR3 is TGTGCCAGCAGCTTAGGACTAGATTTGCCCTACGAGCAGTACTTC. This sequence encodes CASSLGLDLPYEQYF.

This chain links TRBV19 with TRBJ1-4; 7 positions match TRBD1. In germline, CDR1 is LNHDA, CDR2 SQIVND (reference sequence). The junction had 9 bases not matched to a gene; V was cut back by 6 bases and J by 5 bases. The CDR3 is made up of 15 amino acids. The CDR3: CASRVLGQKNEKLFF. In DNA, the CDR3 is TGTGCCAGTAGGGTCCTGGGACAGAAGAATGAAAAACTGTTTTTT.

The chain joins TRBV27 to TRBJ1-5, with D possibly TRBD1 on 5 matching bases. Germline assignment: CDR1 MNHEY and CDR2 SMNVEV (reference sequence). V was cut by 6 bases and J by 1 base, with 16 bases left in between. CDR3 length equals 16 residues. The CDR3 reads CASSPRQGLSNQPQHF. CDR3 nucleotides: TGTGCCAGCAGCCCCCGGCAGGGATTAAGCAATCAGCCCCAGCATTTT.

This clone was seen once. The V and J genes are TRBV29-1 and TRBJ2-3; D may be TRBD2 (6 bases). This CDR3 region has 11 residues. CDR1 is SQVTM, CDR2 ANQGSEA, per germline. Trimming removed 6 bases from V and 5 bases from J, with 9 bases in between. CDR3 DNA sequence: TGCAGCGTGGGGGGTCTAGATACGCAGTATTTT. This encodes CSVGGLDTQYF.

This clone was seen once. This chain uses TRBV27 with TRBJ1-5; D might be TRBD1 (5 bases). The V gene's germline CDR1 is MNHEY and CDR2 SMNVEV (reference sequence). There are 15 residues in the CDR3. The germline V and J ends were trimmed by 5 bases and 4 bases, with 15 bases remaining between them. The CDR3 coding sequence is TGTGCCAGCAGTCACACCCCTGGGGGGAATCAGCCCCAGCATTTT. This sequence encodes CASSHTPGGNQPQHF.

This clone was seen once. The rearrangement uses TRBV11-2 and TRBJ1-1; 12 nucleotides match TRBD1. After removal of 5 bases from V and 4 bases from J, the junction contained 8 bases not matched to a gene. The CDR3 contains 16 residues. Germline V CDR1 and CDR2: SGHAT, FQNNGV. CDR3: CASSPGTGGAGTEAFF. In nucleotides, the CDR3 is TGTGCCAGCAGCCCCGGGACAGGGGGCGCGGGCACTGAAGCTTTCTTT.